This T cell receptor beta chain is from a study of cytomegalovirus exposure and HLA in healthy donors. Study-wide points: Reportedly, cytomegalovirus status was diagnosed with high sensitivity and specificity. Judged likely to be a sequencing artifact was a cluster of highly shared sequence variants.

The CDR3 is 14 amino acids. The V end lost 3 bases, the J end lost 6 bases, and 11 bases lay between the germline ends. CDR1 and CDR2 (germline): SGHTA, FQGTGA. As to this clone: Its antigen remains unidentified.

PCR primers comprised 60 Vbeta and 13 Jbeta primers. Libraries were prepared by immunoSEQ multiplex PCR; TCRdb keeps only in-frame clonotypes and omits some of them. The data hold 150,000 or so clones, with nearly 10% observed a single time. The clonotype comes from a man aged 50 to 59 in good health and CMV-seronegative. The rearrangement uses TRBV7-3 and TRBJ2-2, with a possible D match to TRBD1 (6 bases). Sample: PBMCs. The CDR3 DNA reads TGTGCCAGCAGCTTGGGGGCAATGGCCGGGGAGCTGTTTTTT. This encodes CASSLGAMAGELFF.